This TCR beta chain stems from a study of cytomegalovirus exposure and HLA in healthy donors. As concerns this clone: Its antigen is as yet unknown.

A multiplex PCR was run with 60 Vbeta primers and 13 Jbeta primers. The assay was immunoSEQ multiplex PCR, and TCRdb's table has in-frame clones only and misses some. Here the sample spans some 87,000 clones, 78% being singletons. Study outcomes and limitations: Earlier results showed most TCR beta V segments being productive about 87% or about 30% of the time.

The CDR3 loop spans 17 amino acids. Germline V lookup: CDR1 LGHNA, CDR2 YNFKEQ. Trimming cost V 2 bases and J 4 bases; bases outside gene matches: 12. The specimen sequenced was PBMCs. The clonotype originates from a man in his late teens or twenties in good health and CMV-seropositive. The chain recombines TRBV4-2 with TRBJ1-2; 8 bases fit TRBD1. The CDR3 spells CASSQLSGQGSLYGYTF. In DNA form, the CDR3 reads TGTGCCAGCAGCCAACTCTCCGGACAGGGCTCTCTCTATGGCTACACCTTC.